Each of the 28 T cell receptor beta chains below was sequenced from the same sample in a study of cytomegalovirus exposure and HLA in healthy donors. Primers included in the PCR were 60 Vbeta and 13 Jbeta primers. Sequencing used immunoSEQ multiplex PCR; TCRdb keeps in-frame clones, though not all of them. Found here are some 130,000 clones, roughly 80% of them singletons; the top ten hold roughly 12%. Sequenced: PBMCs. The receptors originated from a male donor in good health and CMV-seropositive.

The chain combines TRBV16 with TRBJ2-1; perhaps TRBD2 as D (5 bases). This CDR3 contains 15 residues. Trimming cost V 4 bases and J 3 bases, with 13 bases left between them. Germline-derived CDR1 and CDR2 are KGHSY and FQNENV. DNA of the CDR3: TGTGCCAGCAGCCCAAAAGCGGAGATCTACAATGAGCAGTTCTTC. Translation gives CASSPKAEIYNEQFF.

This chain joins TRBV27 and TRBJ1-5, with D perhaps matching TRBD1 (5 bases). CDR1 MNHEY and CDR2 SMNVEV come from the germline V gene (reference sequence). CDR3 length equals 14 residues. Trimming took off 3 bases at V and 2 bases at J, with 8 bases between the two ends. CDR3 DNA: TGTGCCAGCAGTTTCTTACAGGGCAATCAGCCCCAGCATTTT. Encoded protein: CASSFLQGNQPQHF.

V and J are TRBV28 and TRBJ2-2, with a tentative D call TRBD1 (6 bases). V lost 10 bases to trimming and J lost 2 bases, with 17 bases between them. This CDR3 comprises 15 residues. Looked up from germline, CDR1 is MDHEN and CDR2 is SYDVKM. The CDR3 region is CATNMDSLNTGELFF. The CDR3 DNA sequence: TGTGCCACGAATATGGACAGCTTAAACACCGGGGAGCTGTTTTTT.

The chain couples TRBV19 to TRBJ2-2, with D uncertain. The CDR3 length is 15 residues. Trimming took 3 bases from V and 3 from J, leaving 11 bases between them. The germline gives CDR1 LNHDA, CDR2 SQIVND (reference sequence). CDR3 in DNA: TGTGCCAGTAGTATGCGTAGCACGGACACCGGGGAGCTGTTTTTT. Encoded protein: CASSMRSTDTGELFF.

This chain joins TRBV7-9 and TRBJ2-5, with TRBD2 matching 10 bases. This CDR3 spans 16 amino acids. In germline, CDR1 is SEHNR, CDR2 FQNEAQ (reference sequence). V shed 11 bases and J 0 bases; nucleotides not matched to a gene: 12. The CDR3 sequence: CALHRVSGRYQETQYF. For the CDR3, the DNA is TGTGCCCTCCACCGGGTTAGCGGGAGGTACCAAGAGACCCAGTACTTC.

The chain uses TRBV29-1 and TRBJ2-1; TRBD1 agrees at 7 bases. V dropped 6 bases and J dropped 6; count of bases not matched to a gene: 17. The CDR3 spans 16 residues. Germline V CDR1 and CDR2: SQVTM, ANQGSEA. The DNA for the CDR3 is TGCAGCGTACAAAGAAGCGACAGGGTTTCCCCCAATGAGCAGTTCTTC. This encodes CSVQRSDRVSPNEQFF.

V is TRBV6-5 and J is TRBJ1-2, with D tentatively TRBD1 (5 bases). The CDR3 totals 13 residues. Germline V gene sequence: CDR1 MNHEY, CDR2 SVGAGI. V gave up 6 bases and J gave up 4 bases, with 12 bases separating them. The chain's CDR3 is CASRQPGGYGYTF. The DNA for the CDR3 is TGTGCCAGCAGACAACCGGGGGGCTATGGCTACACCTTC.

This rearrangement joins TRBV28 to TRBJ2-1, with 7 positions matching TRBD1. V shed 3 bases and J 7 bases; nucleotides not matched to a gene: 6. This CDR3 comprises 14 residues. Germline lookup yields CDR1 MDHEN and CDR2 SYDVKM. For the CDR3, the DNA is TGTGCCAGCAGTTTTAGTGAGGGGGCGAATGAGCAGTTCTTC. This codes for CASSFSEGANEQFF.

Notes on this clone: The same CDR3 also results from other DNA sequences found in this sample. This chain uses TRBV10-3 with TRBJ2-3, with D unresolved. Trimming pared 4 bases from V and 5 bases from J, leaving 16 bases between. Germline V gene data show CDR1 as ENHRY and CDR2 as SYGVKD. The CDR3 has 15 residues. Written as DNA, the CDR3 is TGTGCCATCAGTGCCCTAGTCGGTCCGCAAGATACGCAGTATTTT. Translated: CAISALVGPQDTQYF.

This sequence joins TRBV4-2 and TRBJ2-3; 7 positions agree with TRBD2. The CDR3 has 16 amino acids. Trimming removed 1 base from V and 3 bases from J; junction bases left unmatched: 7. Germline V CDR1 and CDR2: LGHNA, YNFKEQ. The CDR3 loop reads CASSQAGREPTDTQYF. The CDR3 region has the DNA TGTGCCAGCAGCCAAGCCGGGCGGGAGCCAACAGATACGCAGTATTTT.

The genes are TRBV9 and TRBJ2-1; 10 nucleotides agree with TRBD2. Germline V lookup: CDR1 SGDLS, CDR2 YYNGEE. This CDR3 spans 15 amino acids. The J segment lost 3 bases and the V segment lost 4 bases, leaving 4 bases of the junction unmatched. The CDR3 DNA follows: TGTGCCAGCAGCCCTCGACTAGCGGGCTACAATGAGCAGTTCTTC. Translation: CASSPRLAGYNEQFF.

There are a few counts of this clone. V and J are TRBV2 and TRBJ1-1; TRBD1 agrees at 9 bases. With V trimmed by 8 bases and J by 1 base, 8 bases remained unmatched. The CDR3 has 15 residues. The germline CDR1 and CDR2 sequences are SNHLY and FYNNEI. CDR3 bases: TGTGCCAGCGAGGCAGACAGGGGGAGGAACACTGAAGCTTTCTTT. Its protein product is CASEADRGRNTEAFF.

This clone was found once. The chain couples TRBV4-1 to TRBJ2-7; 14 nucleotides agree with TRBD2. Losses at the gene ends were 1 base for V and 7 bases for J; bases not matched to a gene: 18. The CDR3 length is 20 residues. Per germline, CDR1 MGHRA and CDR2 YSYEKL. Here the CDR3 DNA reads TGCGCCAGCAGCCAAGTAGCAGGAGAAGGGACTAGCGGGAGAGTGGAAGAGCAGTACTTC. Protein sequence: CASSQVAGEGTSGRVEEQYF.

This chain uses TRBV2 with TRBJ2-7; 10 bases are shared with TRBD2. The CDR3 sequence is 16 residues long. Trimming cost V 4 bases and J 3 bases; bases outside gene matches: 9. Germline V gene lookup returns CDR1 SNHLY and CDR2 FYNNEI. The CDR3, as DNA: TGTGCCAGCAGTGCAGGGAGGACTAGCGGCTACTACGAGCAGTACTTC. It codes for CASSAGRTSGYYEQYF.

The chain employs TRBV7-6 and TRBJ2-2; TRBD1 is a possible D gene (6 bases). This CDR3 region has 18 residues. Trimming removed 0 bases at V and 5 bases at J, with 19 bases between. Germline V gene lookup returns CDR1 SGHVS and CDR2 FNYEAQ. The CDR3 coding sequence is TGTGCCAGCAGCTTAGCGCAGACAGGCCTTAGGGGGACCGGGGAGCTGTTTTTT. Residues: CASSLAQTGLRGTGELFF.

This clone was found a few times. The CDR3 DNA sequence: TGTGCCAGCAGTCGGGGCACTGAAGCTTTCTTT. This codes for CASSRGTEAFF. V gene TRBV6-5 combines with J gene TRBJ1-1; D unresolved. Germline V CDR1 and CDR2: MNHEY, SVGAGI. CDR3 length: 11 amino acids. Trimming pared 5 bases from V and 4 bases from J, leaving 5 bases between.

The count of this clone is one. This chain connects TRBV28 to TRBJ2-4, with TRBD1 as a possible D gene (5 bases). Germline V lookup: CDR1 MDHEN, CDR2 SYDVKM. The CDR3 is 14 residues long. The ends were cut back, 4 bases at V and 2 bases at J, with 9 bases in the middle. CDR3 sequence reads: CASSSGSSKNIQYF. The CDR3 nucleotides read TGTGCCAGCAGTTCAGGGTCGTCCAAAAACATTCAGTACTTC.

This clone showed up just once. The CDR3 DNA reads TGCGCCAGCAGCTTCCAAGGGGGCACCTACGAGCAGTACTTC. Translated, it gives CASSFQGGTYEQYF. The chain joins TRBV5-1 to TRBJ2-7, with 7 bases lining up with TRBD1. Germline CDR1 is SGHRS and CDR2 is YFSETQ. The CDR3 covers 14 residues. The V and J ends lost 2 bases and 2 bases, in that order; junction bases with no gene match: 4.

The genes are TRBV6-6 and TRBJ1-1; possibly TRBD1 for D (5 bases). Germline CDR1 MNHNY, CDR2 SVGAGI (reference sequence). The V gene lost 6 bases and the J gene lost 0 bases, with 17 bases spanning the gap. This CDR3 region has 16 residues. The CDR3 spells CASSPGWGRVNTEAFF. For the CDR3, the DNA is TGTGCCAGCAGCCCCGGGTGGGGGAGGGTGAACACTGAAGCTTTCTTT.

This chain uses TRBV27 with TRBJ2-1; TRBD1 might be the D (6 bases). CDR1 and CDR2 (germline): MNHEY, SMNVEV (reference sequence). This CDR3 contains 13 residues. The V gene lost 3 bases and the J gene lost 8 bases, with 11 bases spanning the gap. The CDR3: CASSFGGGDEQFF. The CDR3 region has the DNA TGTGCCAGCAGTTTTGGGGGCGGCGATGAGCAGTTCTTC.

The rearrangement joins TRBV4-1 to TRBJ1-2, with 7 bases identical to TRBD1. In germline, CDR1 is MGHRA, CDR2 YSYEKL. The CDR3 contains 13 residues. V gave up 4 bases and J gave up 7 bases; unmatched junction bases: 6. The CDR3 loop reads CASSLKGQLGYTF. The CDR3 bases are TGCGCCAGCAGCCTTAAGGGACAGCTTGGCTACACCTTC.

This rearrangement joins TRBV9 to TRBJ1-2; TRBD1 matches 9 bases. Germline V gene lookup returns CDR1 SGDLS and CDR2 YYNGEE. The length of the CDR3 is 16 residues. V was pared by 2 bases and J by 6 bases, with 11 bases of the junction left unmatched. CDR3 sequence: CASSVITGTGLNGYTF. In DNA, the CDR3 is TGTGCCAGCAGCGTGATCACAGGGACAGGGCTCAATGGCTACACCTTC.

The genes are TRBV27 and TRBJ2-5, with 16 bases aligning to TRBD2. V lost 5 bases and J lost 5; bases outside the gene matches: 2. This CDR3 has 15 residues. Germline V CDR1 and CDR2: MNHEY, SMNVEV (reference sequence). The CDR3 nucleotides are TGTGCCAGCAGTGCGGGACTAGCGGGAGGGGAGACCCAGTACTTC. Encoded protein: CASSAGLAGGETQYF.

A note on this clone: The junction departs from germline at one end; a sequencing error may be responsible. J is TRBJ2-5 and V is TRBV7-7; 11 bases align to TRBD2. Germline loops: CDR1 SSHAT, CDR2 FNYEAQ (reference sequence). The CDR3 is 18 residues long. CDR3 in DNA: TGTGCTAGCAGCTTAGTACCTAGCGGGAGGATGGGCCAAGAGACCCAGTACTTC. This gives the protein CASSLVPSGRMGQETQYF.

This clone was counted a few times. This chain uses TRBV5-6 with TRBJ2-5, with TRBD1 matching over 9 bases. The J call may not be correct, given that the DNA end is closer to TRBJ2-7. The CDR3 length is 15 residues. Per germline, CDR1 SGHDT and CDR2 YYEEEE. CDR3 protein: CASSPGTGSPYEQYF. The CDR3 nucleotides are TGTGCCAGCAGCCCCGGGACAGGGTCCCCCTACGAGCAGTACTTC.

V is TRBV27 and J is TRBJ2-1, with 8 bases aligning to TRBD2. The CDR3 runs 17 residues. Germline assignment: CDR1 MNHEY and CDR2 SMNVEV (reference sequence). V was pared by 2 bases and J by 6 bases, with 12 bases of the junction left unmatched. The CDR3 protein is CASSLAWERELRNEQFF. The DNA of the CDR3 is TGTGCCAGCAGTTTAGCCTGGGAGCGGGAGTTGCGCAATGAGCAGTTCTTC.

In this sample, this clone turned up a few times. The gene calls are TRBV9 and TRBJ2-3; 8 bases align to TRBD2. Germline trimming cut 3 bases from V and 2 bases from J; bases unmatched to any gene: 5. Germline assignment: CDR1 SGDLS and CDR2 YYNGEE. The CDR3 contains 15 residues. The CDR3, as DNA: TGTGCCAGCAGCGCGAGCGGGAGTTCCACAGATACGCAGTATTTT. Translating it yields CASSASGSSTDTQYF.

This clone has a single count. The CDR3 region has the DNA TGCGCCAGCAGCTTGCAGCACAGGGGGTACGAGCAGTACTTC. It translates to CASSLQHRGYEQYF. The rearrangement links TRBV5-1 to TRBJ2-7; 8 bases fit TRBD1. The CDR3 loop spans 14 amino acids. The germline V gene encodes CDR1 SGHRS and CDR2 YFSETQ. V trimming: 1 base; J trimming: 4 bases; junction bases outside the gene matches: 4.